The 8 T cell receptor beta chains in this list originate from one sample, sequenced in a study of post-analysis software for immune sequencing data. Study results and caveats: With TRBV5-6, TRBV5-1 and TRBV20-1 included, about 5 TRBV segments were more frequent in patients than in controls.

The TCR beta cDNA libraries contained unique molecular identifiers. TCRdb ran MiXCR on the PCR reads and lists one entry per CDR3 protein. Of some 800,000 distinct CDR3 sequences listed, about 45% are singletons. Their antigens remain unidentified. The material sequenced was blood. All receptors derive from a girl aged 5 to 17 with multiple sclerosis.

This CDR3 is CASSLAWRRTDTQYF. DNA of the CDR3: TGTGCCAGCAGCTTAGCGTGGCGGAGGACAGATACGCAGTATTTT. The gene calls are TRBV7-8 and TRBJ2-3, with D perhaps TRBD2 (5 bases). V lost 0 bases to trimming and J lost 3 bases, with 10 bases between them. Germline lookup yields CDR1 SGHVS and CDR2 FQNEAQ. This CDR3 spans 15 amino acids.

V is TRBV7-9 and J is TRBJ2-3; no definite D call. The germline CDR1 and CDR2 sequences are SEHNR and FQNEAQ (reference sequence). V was clipped by 4 bases and J by 2 bases, with 4 bases between them. This CDR3 has 12 residues. CDR3 protein: CASSYFTDTQYF. The CDR3, as DNA: TGTGCCAGCAGCTACTTCACAGATACGCAGTATTTT.

This chain connects TRBV5-6 to TRBJ1-4; perhaps TRBD1 as D (5 bases). Per the germline V gene, CDR1 is SGHDT and CDR2 is YYEEEE. V shed 5 bases and J shed 11 bases, with 13 bases lying between them. This CDR3 comprises 12 residues. The CDR3 reads CASRAGIGKLFF. The DNA of the CDR3 is TGTGCCAGCAGGGCAGGGATCGGGAAACTGTTTTTT. The variable domain in full, with the rest retrieved from reference TRBV5-6 and TRBJ1-4, is DAGVTQSPTHLIKTRGQQVTLRCSPKSGHDTVSWYQQALGQGPQFIFQYYEEEERQRGNFPDRFSGHQFPNYSSELNVNALLLGDSALYLCASRAGIGKLFFGSGTQLSVL.

The table lists this clonotype with a few counts. V usage is TRBV20-1 and J usage is TRBJ2-7; 12 bases align to TRBD2. This CDR3 is 17 amino acids long. The trim removed 1 base at V and 7 bases at J, leaving 14 bases unmatched. Germline V gene sequence: CDR1 DFQATT, CDR2 SNEGSKA (reference sequence). The CDR3 DNA reads as TGCAGTGCTAGAGGGTCTAGCGGGAGGGCCCCACGCCCTGAGCAGTACTTC. It is translated as CSARGSSGRAPRPEQYF.

V usage is TRBV25-1 and J usage is TRBJ2-1; 9 nucleotides align to TRBD1. Per germline, CDR1 MGHDK and CDR2 SYGVNS. The CDR3 has 16 amino acids. The trim removed 5 bases at V and 5 bases at J, leaving 10 bases unmatched. CDR3 loop: CASSLHLGTGNNEQFF. DNA for the CDR3: TGTGCCAGCAGTCTCCACCTCGGGACAGGGAACAATGAGCAGTTCTTC.

J is TRBJ1-2 and V is TRBV10-3; D unclear. The V gene's germline CDR1 is ENHRY and CDR2 SYGVKD. The CDR3 consists of 16 residues. Trimming left V 3 bases short and J 2 bases short, with 16 bases between. The CDR3 DNA is TGTGCCATCAGTGACCCTAATAAAAGGGCAAACTATGGCTACACCTTC. This sequence encodes CAISDPNKRANYGYTF.

This sequence joins TRBV12-3 or TRBV12-4 and TRBJ2-1, with no clear D. The CDR3 consists of 13 residues. Trimming removed 3 bases at V and 8 bases at J, with 11 bases between. CDR3 DNA sequence: TGTGCCAGCAGTTTTGGATCTTCCTATGAGCAGTTCTTC. Protein sequence: CASSFGSSYEQFF.

The chain recombines TRBV20-1 with TRBJ2-3; 13 nucleotides line up with TRBD2. The CDR3 is 18 residues long. Trimming cost V 6 bases and J 3 bases; bases outside gene matches: 15. Germline V CDR1 and CDR2: DFQATT, SNEGSKA (reference sequence). CDR3 sequence reads: CSATYELAGGLLTDTQYF. The DNA for the CDR3 is TGCAGTGCAACCTACGAACTAGCGGGAGGGCTACTAACAGATACGCAGTATTTT.